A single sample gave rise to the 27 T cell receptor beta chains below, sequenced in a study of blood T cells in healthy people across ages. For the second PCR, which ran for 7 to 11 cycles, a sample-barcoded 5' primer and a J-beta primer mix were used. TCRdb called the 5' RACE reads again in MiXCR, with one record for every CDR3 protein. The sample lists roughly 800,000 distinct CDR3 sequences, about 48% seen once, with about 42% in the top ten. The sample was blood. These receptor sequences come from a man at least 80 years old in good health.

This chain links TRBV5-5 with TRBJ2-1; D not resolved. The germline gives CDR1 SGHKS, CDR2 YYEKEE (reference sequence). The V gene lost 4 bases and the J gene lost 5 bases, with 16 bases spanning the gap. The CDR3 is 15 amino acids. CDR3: CASSLGGTENNEQFF. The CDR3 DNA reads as TGTGCCAGCAGCCTCGGCGGCACGGAGAACAATGAGCAGTTCTTC.

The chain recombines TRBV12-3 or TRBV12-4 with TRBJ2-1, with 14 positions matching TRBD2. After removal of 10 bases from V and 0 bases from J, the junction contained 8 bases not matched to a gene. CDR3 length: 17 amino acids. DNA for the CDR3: TGTGCCACCGGGACTAGCGGGAGACGGGGCTCCTACAATGAGCAGTTCTTC. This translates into CATGTSGRRGSYNEQFF.

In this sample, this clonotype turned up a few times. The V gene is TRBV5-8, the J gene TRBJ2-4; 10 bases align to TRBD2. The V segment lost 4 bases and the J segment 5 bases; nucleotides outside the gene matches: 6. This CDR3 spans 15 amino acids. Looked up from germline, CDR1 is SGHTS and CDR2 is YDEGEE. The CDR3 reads CASSRSGGRENIQYF. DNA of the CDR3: TGTGCCAGCAGCCGTAGCGGGGGGAGGGAAAACATTCAGTACTTC.

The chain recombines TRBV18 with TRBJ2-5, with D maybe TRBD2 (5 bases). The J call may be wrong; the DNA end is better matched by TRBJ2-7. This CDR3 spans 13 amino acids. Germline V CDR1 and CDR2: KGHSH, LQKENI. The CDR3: CASSPVGSAEQYF. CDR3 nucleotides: TGTGCCAGCTCACCGGTGGGGAGCGCCGAGCAGTACTTC.

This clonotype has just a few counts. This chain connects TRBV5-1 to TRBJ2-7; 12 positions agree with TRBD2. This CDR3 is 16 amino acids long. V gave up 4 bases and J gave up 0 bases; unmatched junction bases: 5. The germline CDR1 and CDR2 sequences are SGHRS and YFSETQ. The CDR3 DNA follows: TGCGCCAGCAGCCCTACTAGCGGGGGGAGCTCCTACGAGCAGTACTTC. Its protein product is CASSPTSGGSSYEQYF.

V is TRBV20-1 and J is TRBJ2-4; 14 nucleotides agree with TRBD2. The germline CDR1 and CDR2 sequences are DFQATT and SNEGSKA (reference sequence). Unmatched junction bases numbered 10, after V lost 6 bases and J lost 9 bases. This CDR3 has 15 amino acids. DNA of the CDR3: TGCAGTGCCTTGGGACTAGCGGGAGTGATGAGCATTCAGTACTTC. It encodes CSALGLAGVMSIQYF.

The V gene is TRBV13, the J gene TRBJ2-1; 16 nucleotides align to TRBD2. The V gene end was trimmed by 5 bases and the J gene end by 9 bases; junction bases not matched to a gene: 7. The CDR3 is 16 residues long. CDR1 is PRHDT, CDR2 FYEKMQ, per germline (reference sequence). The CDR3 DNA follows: TGTGCCAGCAGCGCCGCGGGACTAGCGGGAGGGAGTGAGCAGTTCTTC. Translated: CASSAAGLAGGSEQFF.

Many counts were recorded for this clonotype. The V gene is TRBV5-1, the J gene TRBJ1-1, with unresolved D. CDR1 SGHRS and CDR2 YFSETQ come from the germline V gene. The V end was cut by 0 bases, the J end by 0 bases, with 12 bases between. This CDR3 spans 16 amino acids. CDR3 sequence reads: CASSLALGSMNTEAFF. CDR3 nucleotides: TGCGCCAGCAGCTTGGCGTTAGGGTCTATGAACACTGAAGCTTTCTTT. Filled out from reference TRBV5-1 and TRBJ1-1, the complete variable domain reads KAGVTQTPRYLIKTRGQQVTLSCSPISGHRSVSWYQQTPGQGLQFLFEYFSETQRNKGNFPGRFSGRQFSNSRSEMNVSTLELGDSALYLCASSLALGSMNTEAFFGQGTRLTVV.

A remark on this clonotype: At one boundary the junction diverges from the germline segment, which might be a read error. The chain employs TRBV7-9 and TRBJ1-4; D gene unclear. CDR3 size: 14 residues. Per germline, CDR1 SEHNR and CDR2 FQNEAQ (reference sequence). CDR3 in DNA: TGTGCCGGCAGCCGTGAAGTGCTTAGCGAAAAACTGTTTTTT. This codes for CAGSREVLSEKLFF.

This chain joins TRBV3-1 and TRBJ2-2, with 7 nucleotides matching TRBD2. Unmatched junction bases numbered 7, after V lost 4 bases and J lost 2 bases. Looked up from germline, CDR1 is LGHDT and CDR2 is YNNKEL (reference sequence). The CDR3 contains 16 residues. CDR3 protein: CASSRTAGTNTGELFF. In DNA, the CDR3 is TGTGCCAGCAGCCGAACAGCGGGAACAAACACCGGGGAGCTGTTTTTT.

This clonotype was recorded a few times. The CDR3 protein is CASSIRQSSYEQYF. In DNA form, the CDR3 reads TGTGCCAGCAGCATCCGACAAAGCTCCTACGAGCAGTACTTC. V is TRBV21-1 and J is TRBJ2-7. TRBV21-1 is reported as a pseudogene. This CDR3 has 14 residues.

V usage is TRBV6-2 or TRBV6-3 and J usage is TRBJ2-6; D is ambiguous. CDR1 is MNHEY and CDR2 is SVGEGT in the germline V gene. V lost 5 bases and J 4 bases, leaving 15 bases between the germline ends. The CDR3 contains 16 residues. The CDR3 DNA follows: TGTGCCAGCAGTGGTCTCCAAGGGAACGGGGCCAACGTCCTGACTTTC. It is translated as CASSGLQGNGANVLTF.

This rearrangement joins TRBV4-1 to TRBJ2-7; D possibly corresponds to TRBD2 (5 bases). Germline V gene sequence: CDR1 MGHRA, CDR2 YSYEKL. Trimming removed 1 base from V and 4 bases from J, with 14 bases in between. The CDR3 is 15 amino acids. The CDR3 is CASSQGVANPYEQYF. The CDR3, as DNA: TGCGCCAGCAGCCAAGGAGTAGCGAACCCTTACGAGCAGTACTTC.

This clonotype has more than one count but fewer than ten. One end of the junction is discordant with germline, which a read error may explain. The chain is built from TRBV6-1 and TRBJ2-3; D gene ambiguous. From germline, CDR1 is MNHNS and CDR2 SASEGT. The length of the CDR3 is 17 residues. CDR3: CASSQATGMPGTDTQYF. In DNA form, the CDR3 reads TGTGCCAGCAGTCAAGCCACCGGCATGCCAGGAACAGATACGCAGTATTTT.

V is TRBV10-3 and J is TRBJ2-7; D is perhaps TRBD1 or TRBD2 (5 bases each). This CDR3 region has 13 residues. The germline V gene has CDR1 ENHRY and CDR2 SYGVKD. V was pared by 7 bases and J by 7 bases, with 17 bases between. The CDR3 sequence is CAINGGSRDEQYF. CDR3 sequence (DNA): TGTGCCATCAATGGGGGTTCAAGGGATGAGCAGTACTTC.

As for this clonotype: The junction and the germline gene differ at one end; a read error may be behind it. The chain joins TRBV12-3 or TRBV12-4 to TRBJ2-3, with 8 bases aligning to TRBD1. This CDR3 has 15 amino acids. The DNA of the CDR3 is TGTGCCAGCAGTCCGACAGGGGCGAGCGCAGATGCGCAGTATTTT. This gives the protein CASSPTGASADAQYF.

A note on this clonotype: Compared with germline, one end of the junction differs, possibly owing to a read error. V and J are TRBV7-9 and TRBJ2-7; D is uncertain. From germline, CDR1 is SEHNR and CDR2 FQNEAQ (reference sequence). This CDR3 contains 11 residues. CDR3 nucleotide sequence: TGTGCCAGCAGCTTATCCTCCGAGCAGTACTTC. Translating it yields CASSLSSEQYF.

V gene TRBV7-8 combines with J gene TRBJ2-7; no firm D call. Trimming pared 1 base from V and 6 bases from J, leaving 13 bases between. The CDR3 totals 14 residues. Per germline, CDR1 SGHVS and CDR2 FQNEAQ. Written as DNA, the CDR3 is TGTGCCAGCAGCTTAGTCGCGCGAAAGTCCGAGCAGTACTTC. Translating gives CASSLVARKSEQYF.

DNA of the CDR3: TGTGCCAGCAGCTTAGGGGGGACAGTTGGCGAGCAGTACTTC. Its protein product is CASSLGGTVGEQYF. This chain connects TRBV7-9 to TRBJ2-7; 7 nucleotides match TRBD1. J lost 6 bases, V lost 1 base, and 6 bases had no gene match. This CDR3 comprises 14 residues. Germline CDR1 is SEHNR and CDR2 is FQNEAQ (reference sequence).

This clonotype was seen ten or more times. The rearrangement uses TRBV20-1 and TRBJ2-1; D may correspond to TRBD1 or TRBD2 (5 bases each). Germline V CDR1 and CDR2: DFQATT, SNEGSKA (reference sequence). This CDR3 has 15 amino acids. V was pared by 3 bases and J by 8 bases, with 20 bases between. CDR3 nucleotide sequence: TGCAGTGCTAGGGCCCACGCCGGGGCTGAGGATGAGCAGTTCTTC. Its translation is CSARAHAGAEDEQFF.

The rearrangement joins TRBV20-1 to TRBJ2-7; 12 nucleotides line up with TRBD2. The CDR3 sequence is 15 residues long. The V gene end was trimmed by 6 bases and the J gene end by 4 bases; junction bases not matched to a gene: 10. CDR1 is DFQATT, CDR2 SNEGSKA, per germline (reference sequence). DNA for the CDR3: TGCAGTGCGGATGGGACTAGCGGGTTTACTTACGAGCAGTACTTC. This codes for CSADGTSGFTYEQYF.

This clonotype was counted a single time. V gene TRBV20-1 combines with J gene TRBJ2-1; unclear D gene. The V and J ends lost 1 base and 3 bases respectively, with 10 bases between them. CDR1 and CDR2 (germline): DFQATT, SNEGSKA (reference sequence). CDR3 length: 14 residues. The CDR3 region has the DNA TGCAGTGCTAGAGCGTCTCTACTCTACAATGAGCAGTTCTTC. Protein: CSARASLLYNEQFF.

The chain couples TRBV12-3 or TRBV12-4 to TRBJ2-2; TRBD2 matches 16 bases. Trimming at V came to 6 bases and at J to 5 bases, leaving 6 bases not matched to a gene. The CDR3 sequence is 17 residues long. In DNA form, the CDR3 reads TGTGCCAGCAGCCCACCGGGACTAGCGGGAGGGACCGGGGAGCTGTTTTTT. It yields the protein CASSPPGLAGGTGELFF.

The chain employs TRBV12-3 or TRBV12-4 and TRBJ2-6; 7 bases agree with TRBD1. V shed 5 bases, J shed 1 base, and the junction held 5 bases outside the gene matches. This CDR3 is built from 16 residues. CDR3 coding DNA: TGTGCCAGCAGTGTCCGCAGGGGGTCTGGGGCCAACGTCCTGACTTTC. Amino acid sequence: CASSVRRGSGANVLTF.

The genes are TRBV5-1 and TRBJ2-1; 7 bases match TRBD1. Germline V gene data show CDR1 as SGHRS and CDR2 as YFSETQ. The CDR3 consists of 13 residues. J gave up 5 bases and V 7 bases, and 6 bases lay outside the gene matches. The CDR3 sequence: CASQTGSNNEQFF. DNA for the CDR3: TGCGCCAGCCAGACAGGGAGTAACAATGAGCAGTTCTTC.

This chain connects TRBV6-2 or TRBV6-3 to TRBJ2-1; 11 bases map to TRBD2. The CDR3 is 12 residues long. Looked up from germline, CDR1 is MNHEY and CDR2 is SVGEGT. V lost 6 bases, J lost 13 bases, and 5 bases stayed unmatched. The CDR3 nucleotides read TGTGCCAGCAGGATCACTAGCGGGAGACAGTTCTTC. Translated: CASRITSGRQFF.

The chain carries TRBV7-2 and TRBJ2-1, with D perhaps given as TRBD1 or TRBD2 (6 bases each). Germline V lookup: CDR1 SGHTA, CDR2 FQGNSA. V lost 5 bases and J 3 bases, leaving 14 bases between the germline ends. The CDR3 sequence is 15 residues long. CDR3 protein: CASSGGGTHYNEQFF. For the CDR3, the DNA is TGTGCCAGCAGCGGAGGGGGGACCCACTACAATGAGCAGTTCTTC.